This T cell receptor beta chain was observed in a study of long-term antiretroviral therapy in people with HIV. The CDR3 length is 16 residues. With survey level as its setting, the immunoSEQ assay was v3.0. TCRdb keeps only in-frame clones here, not all; method: immunoSEQ multiplex PCR. Of about 23,000 clones listed, roughly 87% are singletons. This specimen was unsorted PBMCs, taken 0.3 years after starting antiretroviral therapy. The V call is TRBV7-5, the J call TRBJ1-4; TRBD1 was called by the table and not checked on the DNA. TRBV7-5 is a pseudogene segment. The source is a man over 45 with HIV. The CDR3 loop reads CARSLVPGQGNEKLFF. DNA for the CDR3: TGTGCCAGAAGCTTAGTCCCGGGACAGGGAAACGAAAAACTGTTTTTT.